Shown below are 18 T cell receptor beta chains from a single sample sequenced in a study of blood T cells in healthy people across ages. The use of a sample-barcoded 5' primer and a J-beta primer mix characterized a second PCR of roughly 7 to 12 cycles. TCRdb re-analysed the 5' RACE reads in MiXCR, keeping a single row per CDR3 protein. This sample has about 1 million distinct CDR3 sequences, with around 43% found just once. Sequencing was done on a sample of blood. The receptor source for this set is a woman in her fifties or sixties in good health.

The chain uses TRBV11-2 and TRBJ2-1, with 8 bases identical to TRBD2. The CDR3 consists of 15 residues. V was pared by 1 base and J by 9 bases, with 8 bases of the junction left unmatched. Per the germline V gene, CDR1 is SGHAT and CDR2 is FQNNGV. The CDR3: CASSLVTGGPGEQFF. The CDR3 DNA sequence: TGTGCCAGCAGCTTAGTGACGGGAGGGCCGGGTGAGCAGTTCTTC. Together with reference TRBV11-2 and TRBJ2-1, the CDR3 gives the full variable domain: EAGVAQSPRYKIIEKRQSVAFWCNPISGHATLYWYQQILGQGPKLLIQFQNNGVVDDSQLPKDRFSAERLKGVDSTLKIQPAKLEDSAVYLCASSLVTGGPGEQFFGPGTRLTVL.

The gene calls are TRBV20-1 and TRBJ2-5, with 9 bases matching TRBD1. Germline V gene sequence: CDR1 DFQATT, CDR2 SNEGSKA (reference sequence). Trimming cost V 5 bases and J 5 bases; bases outside gene matches: 6. This CDR3 comprises 13 residues. The CDR3 loop reads CSALGTGLETQYF. The CDR3 DNA sequence: TGCAGTGCTCTGGGGACAGGGTTGGAGACCCAGTACTTC.

J is TRBJ2-1 and V is TRBV25-1; maybe TRBD2 (5 bases). The CDR3 extends over 11 amino acids. Germline lookup yields CDR1 MGHDK and CDR2 SYGVNS. V was trimmed by 8 bases and J by 9 bases, leaving 11 bases between them. The DNA for the CDR3 is TGTGCCAGCCGGAGGAGCGGTGAGCAGTTCTTC. It translates to CASRRSGEQFF.

The V call is TRBV12-3 or TRBV12-4, the J call TRBJ1-4; no clear D. This CDR3 has 14 amino acids. Trimming removed 2 bases at V and 16 bases at J, with 20 bases between. CDR3 region: CASSLSYGPKQRFF. Written as DNA, the CDR3 is TGTGCCAGCAGTTTATCATATGGGCCGAAACAACGGTTTTTT.

This clonotype was counted only a few times. This chain joins TRBV11-1 and TRBJ1-6; D gene uncertain. This CDR3 contains 14 residues. Trimming shortened V by 4 bases and J by 9 bases, and 13 bases separated the two germline ends. Germline CDR1 reads SGHAT; CDR2 reads FQDESV (reference sequence). In nucleotides, the CDR3 is TGTGCCAGCAGCTCCGCCCGAGCGAGTTCACCCCTCCACTTT. This sequence encodes CASSSARASSPLHF.

J is TRBJ1-2 and V is TRBV28; TRBD1 aligns across 8 bases. From germline, CDR1 is MDHEN and CDR2 SYDVKM. This CDR3 has 14 amino acids. V was pared by 5 bases and J by 7 bases, with 9 bases of the junction left unmatched. CDR3 residues: CASSPAGGSGGYTF. Here the CDR3 DNA reads TGTGCCAGCAGTCCTGCAGGGGGCTCGGGTGGCTACACCTTC.

The J gene is TRBJ2-7, the V gene TRBV9; 9 nucleotides align to TRBD2. V lost 1 base, J lost 7 bases, and 9 bases stayed unmatched. Germline CDR1 is SGDLS and CDR2 is YYNGEE. The CDR3 consists of 15 residues. The CDR3 region is CASSVTAGGPQEQYF. In nucleotides, the CDR3 is TGTGCCAGCAGCGTAACGGCGGGAGGGCCCCAAGAGCAGTACTTC.

J is TRBJ1-5 and V is TRBV2, with TRBD1 identical over 11 bases. The CDR3 runs 15 residues. The J segment lost 6 bases and the V segment lost 3 bases, leaving 4 bases of the junction unmatched. Germline V CDR1 and CDR2: SNHLY, FYNNEI. The DNA of the CDR3 is TGTGCCAGCAGTGAGCGGGGGACAGGGGGTCAGCCCCAGCATTTT. Translating gives CASSERGTGGQPQHF. The full variable domain, completed using reference TRBV2 and TRBJ1-5, is EPEVTQTPSHQVTQMGQEVILRCVPISNHLYFYWYRQILGQKVEFLVSFYNNEISEKSEIFDDQFSVERPDGSNFTLKIRSTKLEDSAMYFCASSERGTGGQPQHFGDGTRLSIL.

The chain couples TRBV19 to TRBJ2-3; 10 bases line up with TRBD1. The germline V gene has CDR1 LNHDA and CDR2 SQIVND (reference sequence). V lost 4 bases to trimming and J lost 2 bases; unmatched junction nucleotides: 9. The CDR3 contains 17 residues. CDR3 loop: CASSTSGTGATTDTQYF. The CDR3 nucleotides read TGTGCCAGTAGTACCTCCGGGACAGGGGCCACCACAGATACGCAGTATTTT.

This clonotype was counted a few times. This chain uses TRBV5-6 with TRBJ2-7; no firm D call. Germline CDR1 reads SGHDT; CDR2 reads YYEEEE. This CDR3 is built from 13 residues. The V end lost 0 bases, the J end lost 3 bases, and 7 bases lay between the germline ends. CDR3 sequence (DNA): TGTGCCAGCAGCTTGGTACAGAGCTACGAGCAGTACTTC. This gives the protein CASSLVQSYEQYF.

There are a few counts of this clonotype. This rearrangement joins TRBV20-1 to TRBJ2-1, with 9 bases fitting TRBD2. Germline CDR1 and CDR2: DFQATT and SNEGSKA (reference sequence). With V trimmed by 5 bases and J by 10 bases, 9 bases remained unmatched. The length of the CDR3 is 13 residues. The CDR3 reads CSAFSGGLQEQFF. CDR3 coding DNA: TGCAGTGCTTTTAGCGGGGGCCTACAGGAGCAGTTCTTC.

In its sample, this clonotype was seen a few times. This chain links TRBV15 with TRBJ1-6; D gene ambiguous. The CDR3 is 14 amino acids. Germline V gene data show CDR1 as LNHNV and CDR2 as YYDKDF (reference sequence). Trimming stripped 0 bases from V and 6 bases from J, with 6 bases between. CDR3 DNA: TGTGCCACCAGCAGAGACCGACCTAATTCACCCCTCCACTTT. This gives the protein CATSRDRPNSPLHF.

In its sample, this clonotype was seen many times. The V call is TRBV6-2 or TRBV6-3, the J call TRBJ2-7, with TRBD2 matching 11 bases. Germline V gene data show CDR1 as MNHEY and CDR2 as SVGEGT. V shed 4 bases and J 3 bases; nucleotides not matched to a gene: 11. This CDR3 spans 17 amino acids. The CDR3 bases are TGTGCCAGCAGTTCCGGACTAGCGGGTCAACCTAACTACGAGCAGTACTTC. Its translation: CASSSGLAGQPNYEQYF.

A few counts support this clonotype. V gene TRBV11-3 combines with J gene TRBJ2-4, with 12 bases identical to TRBD2. This CDR3 is 16 amino acids long. V shed 8 bases and J 8 bases; nucleotides not matched to a gene: 13. Per the germline V gene, CDR1 is SGHNT and CDR2 is YENEEA. The CDR3 loop is CASHPLTSGRLYIQYF. CDR3 DNA sequence: TGTGCCAGCCACCCCCTCACTAGCGGGAGGTTATACATTCAGTACTTC.

This clonotype was counted a few times. The chain joins TRBV3-1 to TRBJ2-1, with TRBD2 identical over 12 bases. Germline lookup yields CDR1 LGHDT and CDR2 YNNKEL (reference sequence). V trimming: 0 bases; J trimming: 10 bases; junction bases outside the gene matches: 7. There are 16 residues in the CDR3. Written as DNA, the CDR3 is TGTGCCAGCAGCCAAGATAGGACTAGCGGGATTAGCGAGCAGTTCTTC. This encodes CASSQDRTSGISEQFF.

The sample holds a few counts of this clonotype. The CDR3 region has the DNA TGTGCCAGCAGCCCACCCGGGACGTTCTATGGCTACACCTTC. The encoded protein is CASSPPGTFYGYTF. The J gene is TRBJ1-2, the V gene TRBV14; weak D call: TRBD1 (5 bases). V lost 4 bases and J 4 bases, leaving 13 bases between the germline ends. CDR3 size: 14 residues. CDR1 and CDR2 from the germline V gene are SGHDN and FVKESK.

The rearrangement links TRBV12-3 or TRBV12-4 to TRBJ2-7; TRBD1 matches at 9 bases. V lost 5 bases to trimming and J lost 2 bases; unmatched junction nucleotides: 7. The CDR3 has 15 amino acids. CDR3 in amino acids: CASSPRDRVAYEQYF. In DNA form, the CDR3 reads TGTGCCAGCAGTCCCCGGGACAGGGTGGCCTACGAGCAGTACTTC.

The chain uses TRBV18 and TRBJ1-1; D might be TRBD1 (6 bases). V was shortened by 1 base and J by 6 bases, with 21 bases between the two germline ends. CDR3 size: 17 residues. The germline V gene has CDR1 KGHSH and CDR2 LQKENI. The CDR3 is CASSPLTGASRKAEAFF. In nucleotides, the CDR3 is TGTGCCAGCTCACCACTTACGGGGGCCAGTCGGAAGGCTGAAGCTTTCTTT.